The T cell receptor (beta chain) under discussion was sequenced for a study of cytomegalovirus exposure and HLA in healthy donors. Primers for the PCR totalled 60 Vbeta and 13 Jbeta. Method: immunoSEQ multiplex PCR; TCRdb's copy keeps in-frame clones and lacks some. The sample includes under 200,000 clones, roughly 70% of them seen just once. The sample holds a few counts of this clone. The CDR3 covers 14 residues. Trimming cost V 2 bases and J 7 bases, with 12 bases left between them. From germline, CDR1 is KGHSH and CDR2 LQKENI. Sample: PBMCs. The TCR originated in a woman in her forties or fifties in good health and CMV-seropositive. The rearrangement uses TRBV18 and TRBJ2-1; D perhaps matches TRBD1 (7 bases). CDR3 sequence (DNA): TGTGCCAGCTCACCAGACAGGGCGGGGAATGAGCAGTTCTTC. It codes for CASSPDRAGNEQFF.